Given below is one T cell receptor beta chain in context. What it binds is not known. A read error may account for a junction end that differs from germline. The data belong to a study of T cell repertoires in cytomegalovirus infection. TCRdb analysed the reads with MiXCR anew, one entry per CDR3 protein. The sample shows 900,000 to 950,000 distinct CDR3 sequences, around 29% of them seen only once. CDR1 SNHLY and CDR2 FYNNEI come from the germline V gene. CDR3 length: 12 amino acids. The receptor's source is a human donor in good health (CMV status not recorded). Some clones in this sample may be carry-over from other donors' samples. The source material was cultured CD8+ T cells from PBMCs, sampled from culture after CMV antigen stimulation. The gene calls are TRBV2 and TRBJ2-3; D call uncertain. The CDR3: CARSSLTDTQYF. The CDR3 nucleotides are TGTGCCCGCAGTAGTCTCACAGATACGCAGTATTTT.